Included here is one TCR beta chain sequence, with context. CDR3 size: 15 residues. V dropped 1 base and J dropped 2 bases, with 9 bases sitting between them. Looked up from germline, CDR1 is MNHEY and CDR2 is SMNVEV (reference sequence). This sample was taken from a study of blood T cell repertoires in COVID-19. At the level of the study: Some COVID-19 samples were acute and others convalescent; all came from the United States, Italy and Spain. T cells, B-cell-depleted T cells, or PBMCs supplied cDNA or gDNA.

Original analysis: Quantification of nucleated cells was approximated via reference gene primer amplification. The protocol was immunoSEQ multiplex PCR, while the TCRdb copy is restricted to in-frame clones and leaves out a portion. Clone size and V and J calls were adopted from that table, with D and trimming inferred from the DNA. Of about 130,000 clones detected, more than 75% appear once; the ten largest clones hold around 3.4%. The origin of this receptor is a woman in her sixties or seventies with acute or convalescent COVID-19. The V call is TRBV27, the J call TRBJ1-3, with a possible D match to TRBD1 (5 bases). Sequencing was done on a sample of peripheral blood. The CDR3 DNA reads as TGTGCCAGCAGTTTATTGGGAGGGGCTGGAAACACCATATATTTT. Translated: CASSLLGGAGNTIYF.